This TCR beta chain was documented in a study of blood T cell repertoires in COVID-19. About the research overall: From the United States, Italy and Spain came samples of acute and convalescent COVID-19. T cells, B-cell-depleted T cells, or PBMCs supplied cDNA or gDNA.

Sequencing was performed with immunoSEQ multiplex PCR; in TCRdb, only in-frame clones are kept and a portion is missing. This repertoire shows roughly 260,000 clones, under 90% found once; its top ten account for roughly 3.1%. The CDR3 covers 18 residues. The chain employs TRBV21-1 and TRBJ2-5; whether TRBD2, the table's D call, matches the DNA was not checked. TRBV21-1 is a pseudogene locus. The sample comprised peripheral blood. The sequence came from a woman aged 18-35 years with acute or convalescent COVID-19. The CDR3 is CASLGLAGLFLNGETQYF. CDR3 nucleotide sequence: TGTGCCAGCCTGGGACTAGCGGGACTGTTCCTAAATGGGGAGACCCAGTACTTC.